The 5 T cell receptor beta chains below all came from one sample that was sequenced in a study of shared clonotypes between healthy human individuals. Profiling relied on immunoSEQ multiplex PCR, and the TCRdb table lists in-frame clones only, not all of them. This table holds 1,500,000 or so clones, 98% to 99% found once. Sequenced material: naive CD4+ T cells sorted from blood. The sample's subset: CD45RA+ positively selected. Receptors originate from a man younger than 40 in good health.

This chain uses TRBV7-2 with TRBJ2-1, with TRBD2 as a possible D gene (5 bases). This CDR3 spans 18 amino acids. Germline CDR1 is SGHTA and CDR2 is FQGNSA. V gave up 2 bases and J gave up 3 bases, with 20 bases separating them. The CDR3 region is CASSLRLRDYYFYNEQFF. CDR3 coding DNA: TGTGCCAGCAGCTTAAGGTTACGAGACTACTACTTCTACAATGAGCAGTTCTTC.

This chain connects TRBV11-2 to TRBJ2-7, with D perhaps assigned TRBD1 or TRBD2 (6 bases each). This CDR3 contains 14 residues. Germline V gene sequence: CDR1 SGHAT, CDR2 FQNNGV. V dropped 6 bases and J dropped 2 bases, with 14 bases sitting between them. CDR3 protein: CASSPGGRAYEQYF. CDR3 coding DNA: TGTGCCAGCAGTCCCGGGGGCAGGGCCTACGAGCAGTACTTC.

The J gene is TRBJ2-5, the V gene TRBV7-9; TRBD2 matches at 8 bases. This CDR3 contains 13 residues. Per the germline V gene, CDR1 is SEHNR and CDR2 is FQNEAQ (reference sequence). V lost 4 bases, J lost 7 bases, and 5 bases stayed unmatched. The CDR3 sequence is CASSSGLAGTQYF. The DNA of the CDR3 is TGTGCCAGCAGCTCCGGACTAGCTGGGACCCAGTACTTC. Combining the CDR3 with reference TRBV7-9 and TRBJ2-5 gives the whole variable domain DTGVSQNPRHKITKRGQNVTFRCDPISEHNRLYWYRQTLGQGPEFLTYFQNEAQLEKSRLLSDRFSAERPKGSFSTLEIQRTEQGDSAMYLCASSSGLAGTQYFGPGTRLLVL.

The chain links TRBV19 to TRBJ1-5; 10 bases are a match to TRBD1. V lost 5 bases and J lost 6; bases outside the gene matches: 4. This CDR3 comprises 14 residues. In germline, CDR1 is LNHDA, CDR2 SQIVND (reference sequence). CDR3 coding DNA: TGTGCCAGTAGTCCCGACAGGGGGCTTCAGCCCCAGCATTTT. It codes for CASSPDRGLQPQHF.

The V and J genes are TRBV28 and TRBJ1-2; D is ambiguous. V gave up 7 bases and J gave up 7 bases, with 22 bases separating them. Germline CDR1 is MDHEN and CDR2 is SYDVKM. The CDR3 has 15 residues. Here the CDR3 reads CASIDFTGFGRGYTF. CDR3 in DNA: TGTGCCAGCATCGACTTTACCGGGTTCGGGCGTGGCTACACCTTC.